The 30 T cell receptor beta chains listed next were all sequenced from one sample in a study of patients and donors after allogeneic stem cell transplantation. TCRdb reprocessed the RT-PCR reads with MiXCR, giving one entry per CDR3 protein. The sample gives over 400,000 distinct CDR3 sequences, approximately 16% of which show up once; roughly 7% is in the top ten. Sequenced: blood, either unsorted or a sorted T cell fraction (not recorded which). Receptor source: a human donor who was either an allogeneic HSCT recipient or a stem cell or donor lymphocyte infusion donor (not recorded which). It is not recorded whose cells these are; they may come from a transplant donor.

As for this clonotype: A read error may explain this, as a much larger clone is one base away. Because the CDR3's place on the DNA is in doubt, the DNA is left out and the CDR3 is given as listed by TCRdb. The gene calls are TRBV12-3 or TRBV12-4 and TRBJ1-1; the table assigns TRBD1, which was not confirmed against the DNA. The CDR3 comprises 15 residues, both ends counted. The CDR3 region is CASSVPWGSGTEASF.

This chain connects TRBV20-1 to TRBJ2-3; D not resolved. The CDR3 contains 14 residues. Per the germline V gene, CDR1 is DFQATT and CDR2 is SNEGSKA (reference sequence). The V end was cut by 0 bases, the J end by 0 bases, with 7 bases between. The CDR3 reads CSARERSSTDTQYF. The CDR3 bases are TGCAGTGCTAGAGAACGGAGCAGCACAGATACGCAGTATTTT.

In this sample, this clonotype turned up many times. The CDR3 loop reads CASGSPYGTHSYEQYF. DNA for the CDR3: TGTGCTAGTGGTTCTCCGTACGGGACGCACTCCTACGAGCAGTACTTC. The chain joins TRBV12-5 to TRBJ2-7; D tentatively reads TRBD1 or TRBD2 (5 bases each). V lost 4 bases and J lost 0, with 16 bases in between. The CDR3 spans 16 residues. Per germline, CDR1 LGHNT and CDR2 FRNRAP. The variable domain in full, completed from reference TRBV12-5 and TRBJ2-7, reads DARVTQTPRHKVTEMGQEVTMRCQPILGHNTVFWYRQTMMQGLELLAYFRNRAPLDDSGMPKDRFSAEMPDATLATLKIQPSEPRDSAVYFCASGSPYGTHSYEQYFGPGTRLTVT.

The sample holds a few counts of this clonotype. V usage is TRBV19 and J usage is TRBJ2-4; a weak D match, TRBD2 (7 bases). Trimming removed 3 bases at V and 8 bases at J, with 17 bases between. The CDR3 runs to 15 residues. CDR1 is LNHDA and CDR2 is SQIVND in the germline V gene (reference sequence). The CDR3 DNA reads as TGTGCCAGTAGTATTCCAACAGGGAGGGTCGACATTCAGTACTTC. It encodes CASSIPTGRVDIQYF.

The V and J genes are TRBV5-5 and TRBJ1-2; perhaps TRBD1 as D (5 bases). Germline CDR1 reads SGHKS; CDR2 reads YYEKEE (reference sequence). The CDR3 loop spans 17 amino acids. The V and J ends lost 4 bases and 4 bases respectively, with 23 bases between them. CDR3 amino acids: CASSRTGGREKPYGYTF. CDR3 DNA sequence: TGTGCCAGCAGCAGGACGGGGGGGAGAGAAAAACCCTATGGCTACACCTTC.

The V call is TRBV7-9, the J call TRBJ2-7; the match to TRBD2 covers 8 bases. The CDR3 loop spans 14 amino acids. The germline CDR1 and CDR2 sequences are SEHNR and FQNEAQ (reference sequence). After removal of 5 bases from V and 7 bases from J, the junction contained 10 bases not matched to a gene. The CDR3 DNA follows: TGTGCCAGCAGCAACCCGGGAGGGGCTGGGGAGCAGTACTTC. Protein sequence: CASSNPGGAGEQYF.

Comments on this clonotype: At one boundary the junction diverges from the germline segment, which might be a read error. CDR3 amino acids: CASSLAGLAGYNF. The DNA for the CDR3 is TGTGCCAGCAGCTTAGCAGGGCTAGCGGGCTACAACTTC. The chain couples TRBV7-9 to TRBJ2-1, with 8 bases lining up with TRBD2. The CDR3 extends over 13 amino acids. From germline, CDR1 is SEHNR and CDR2 FQNEAQ (reference sequence).

A few counts support this clonotype. V usage is TRBV6-5 and J usage is TRBJ2-2; D not resolved. The CDR3 is made up of 16 amino acids. Trimming stripped 3 bases from V and 2 bases from J, with 13 bases between. The germline gives CDR1 MNHEY, CDR2 SVGAGI. The DNA of the CDR3 is TGTGCCAGCAGTTATCGACGACACGTTAACACCGGGGAGCTGTTTTTT. As protein: CASSYRRHVNTGELFF.

This clonotype has a count of ten or more. The J gene is TRBJ2-3, the V gene TRBV4-2, with D unresolved. Germline V gene data show CDR1 as LGHNA and CDR2 as YNFKEQ. Trimming pared 3 bases from V and 6 bases from J, leaving 7 bases between. This CDR3 has 12 residues. The CDR3 DNA reads as TGTGCCAGCAGCCAGCCTCCGGATACGCAGTATTTT. It encodes CASSQPPDTQYF.

CDR3 protein: CASSQVVSDTQYF. CDR3 sequence (DNA): TGCGCCAGCAGCCAAGTTGTATCAGATACGCAGTATTTT. The chain couples TRBV4-1 to TRBJ2-3; D unresolved. With 1 base removed from V and 4 bases from J, the gap between germline ends came to 6 bases. This CDR3 region has 13 residues. Germline V gene data show CDR1 as MGHRA and CDR2 as YSYEKL.

This clonotype was seen a few times. This chain joins TRBV6-1 and TRBJ2-5, with 7 bases aligning to TRBD1. V trimming: 6 bases; J trimming: 1 base; junction bases outside the gene matches: 11. In germline, CDR1 is MNHNS, CDR2 SASEGT. The CDR3 sequence is 16 residues long. CDR3 amino acids: CASRGPGTASQETQYF. The CDR3 nucleotides read TGTGCCAGCAGGGGCCCCGGGACAGCCTCCCAAGAGACCCAGTACTTC.

This clonotype was picked up a small number of times. This chain joins TRBV2 and TRBJ1-1, with D uncertain. CDR1 and CDR2 (germline): SNHLY, FYNNEI. The CDR3 is 14 amino acids. V lost 6 bases, J lost 3 bases, and 14 bases lay in between. The DNA for the CDR3 is TGTGCCAGCAGCCGTCTCGTCCAGGACACTGAAGCTTTCTTT. Encoded protein: CASSRLVQDTEAFF.

CDR3 in amino acids: CSAGGGVDTQYF. DNA for the CDR3: TGCAGTGCTGGGGGGGGCGTAGATACGCAGTATTTT. V is TRBV20-1 and J is TRBJ2-3; tentatively, D is TRBD2 (7 bases). CDR1 and CDR2 (germline): DFQATT, SNEGSKA (reference sequence). Between the trimmed V and J ends, which lost 5 bases and 5 bases, there was a span of 11 bases. This CDR3 has 12 amino acids.

The rearrangement joins TRBV6-2 or TRBV6-3 to TRBJ2-1; a weak D match, TRBD1 (6 bases). V shed 2 bases and J shed 9 bases, with 11 bases lying between them. The CDR3 totals 13 residues. The germline V gene encodes CDR1 MNHEY and CDR2 SVGEGT. The chain's CDR3 is CASSYQLGGEQFF. Written as DNA, the CDR3 is TGTGCCAGCAGTTACCAACTAGGGGGTGAGCAGTTCTTC.

The chain employs TRBV6-5 and TRBJ2-5; 8 bases match TRBD2. This CDR3 spans 18 amino acids. Germline CDR1 reads MNHEY; CDR2 reads SVGAGI. Trimming cost V 4 bases and J 1 base; bases outside gene matches: 14. The CDR3 bases are TGTGCCAGCAGTTCCGGCCGTTCTAACGGGGGGGCCCAAGAGACCCAGTACTTC. This translates into CASSSGRSNGGAQETQYF.

This clonotype was seen repeatedly, ten times or more. The gene calls are TRBV12-3 or TRBV12-4 and TRBJ2-7; 12 bases match TRBD2. The CDR3 extends over 17 amino acids. Germline trimming cut 6 bases from V and 2 bases from J; bases unmatched to any gene: 11. This CDR3 is CASSPETSGGRPYEQYF. As DNA, the CDR3 is TGTGCCAGCAGCCCAGAGACTAGCGGGGGCCGGCCCTACGAGCAGTACTTC.

The rearrangement links TRBV20-1 to TRBJ2-2, with 7 bases matching TRBD2. Germline assignment: CDR1 DFQATT and CDR2 SNEGSKA (reference sequence). The trim removed 6 bases at V and 1 base at J, leaving 8 bases unmatched. This CDR3 has 15 residues. CDR3: CSAGGLGVNTGELFF. CDR3 sequence (DNA): TGCAGTGCGGGCGGACTAGGAGTGAACACCGGGGAGCTGTTTTTT.

The genes are TRBV20-1 and TRBJ1-1; maybe TRBD1 (6 bases). The germline V gene has CDR1 DFQATT and CDR2 SNEGSKA (reference sequence). The CDR3 spans 13 residues. This chain's CDR3 is CRGVGGRGTEAFF. CDR3 DNA sequence: TGCAGGGGGGTAGGGGGTCGGGGCACTGAAGCTTTCTTT.

The CDR3 coding sequence is TGTGCCAGCAGCTTGCTCCTAGCGGGGGCCAATGAGCAGTTCTTC. Amino acid sequence: CASSLLLAGANEQFF. The V call is TRBV5-4, the J call TRBJ2-1, with TRBD2 matching 10 bases. The CDR3 loop spans 15 amino acids. With 1 base clipped from V and 6 bases from J, the junction kept 4 bases outside the gene matches. The germline V gene has CDR1 SGHNT and CDR2 YYREEE (reference sequence).

This clonotype was seen a handful of times. This chain links TRBV27 with TRBJ2-1; D remains ambiguous. Germline loops: CDR1 MNHEY, CDR2 SMNVEV (reference sequence). V was clipped by 6 bases and J by 0 bases, with 12 bases between them. The CDR3 contains 15 residues. The CDR3 DNA reads as TGTGCCAGCAGCTATGTATCCTTCTCCTACAATGAGCAGTTCTTC. Its protein product is CASSYVSFSYNEQFF.

This clonotype was seen only a few times. J is TRBJ2-3 and V is TRBV27; no firm D call. The CDR3 covers 18 residues. CDR1 MNHEY and CDR2 SMNVEV come from the germline V gene (reference sequence). Trimming cost V 2 bases and J 2 bases, with 20 bases left between them. In DNA, the CDR3 is TGTGCCAGCAGTTTACGTGTAATGGGTCGTCCGTCCACAGATACGCAGTATTTT. Its protein is CASSLRVMGRPSTDTQYF.

V gene TRBV5-4 combines with J gene TRBJ1-2, with 11 bases aligning to TRBD1. The CDR3 contains 18 residues. Germline V gene lookup returns CDR1 SGHNT and CDR2 YYREEE (reference sequence). J lost 0 bases, V lost 0 bases, and 7 bases had no gene match. Here the CDR3 DNA reads TGTGCCAGCAGCTTGGAGGCGGACAGGGGGCGAACTAACTATGGCTACACCTTC. This sequence encodes CASSLEADRGRTNYGYTF.

The chain links TRBV29-1 to TRBJ1-1; the match to TRBD1 covers 7 bases. The CDR3 contains 13 residues. V was pared by 6 bases and J by 7 bases, with 11 bases of the junction left unmatched. Germline V lookup: CDR1 SQVTM, CDR2 ANQGSEA. For the CDR3, the DNA is TGCAGCGTCCTAAGGTTGGGACAGCTTGAAGCTTTCTTT. Its translation: CSVLRLGQLEAFF.

This clonotype turned up a few times. The chain employs TRBV4-3 and TRBJ2-2; TRBD2 is a possible D gene (5 bases). There are 15 residues in the CDR3. V lost 0 bases, J lost 7 bases, and 12 bases lay in between. In germline, CDR1 is LGHNA, CDR2 YSLEER. CDR3 loop: CASSQEGRGHGELFF. The CDR3 region has the DNA TGCGCCAGCAGCCAAGAGGGAAGAGGGCACGGGGAGCTGTTTTTT.

This clonotype was found a few times. The gene calls are TRBV5-1 and TRBJ1-1; D not certain. V lost 0 bases to trimming and J lost 1 base, with 16 bases between them. Germline lookup yields CDR1 SGHRS and CDR2 YFSETQ. The CDR3 runs to 17 residues. CDR3 loop: CASSLDGRTGANTEAFF. The DNA of the CDR3 is TGCGCCAGCAGCTTGGACGGACGGACCGGAGCGAACACTGAAGCTTTCTTT. The full variable domain, with the rest looked up from reference TRBV5-1 and TRBJ1-1, is KAGVTQTPRYLIKTRGQQVTLSCSPISGHRSVSWYQQTPGQGLQFLFEYFSETQRNKGNFPGRFSGRQFSNSRSEMNVSTLELGDSALYLCASSLDGRTGANTEAFFGQGTRLTVV.

This sequence joins TRBV4-1 and TRBJ2-7, with 8 nucleotides matching TRBD2. The CDR3 is made up of 16 amino acids. Germline V gene lookup returns CDR1 MGHRA and CDR2 YSYEKL. The V segment lost 4 bases and the J segment 3 bases; nucleotides outside the gene matches: 11. The CDR3 nucleotides read TGCGCCAGCAGCCTCCTACCGGGACTAGACCACTACGAGCAGTACTTC. It translates to CASSLLPGLDHYEQYF.

In its sample, this clonotype was seen a few times. The V call is TRBV18, the J call TRBJ2-7; TRBD1 matches at 8 bases. The CDR3 length is 14 residues. The V gene end was trimmed by 4 bases and the J gene end by 3 bases; junction bases not matched to a gene: 5. Germline V gene sequence: CDR1 KGHSH, CDR2 LQKENI. This CDR3 is CASSLRDRFYEQYF. The CDR3 DNA reads as TGTGCCAGCTCACTCCGGGACAGGTTCTACGAGCAGTACTTC.

The rearrangement joins TRBV12-3 or TRBV12-4 to TRBJ2-6; D gene unclear. Trimming removed 5 bases at V and 2 bases at J, with 10 bases between. This CDR3 contains 15 residues. CDR3 residues: CASSAMKAGANVLTF. Here the CDR3 DNA reads TGTGCCAGCAGTGCGATGAAGGCTGGGGCCAACGTCCTGACTTTC.

This clonotype was seen many times. The chain links TRBV5-1 to TRBJ1-6; D is undetermined. This CDR3 region has 14 residues. Germline V gene data show CDR1 as SGHRS and CDR2 as YFSETQ. The V and J ends lost 3 bases and 7 bases respectively, with 11 bases between them. CDR3 sequence (DNA): TGCGCCAGCAGCTCCGGACGGGAGAATTCACCCCTCCACTTT. Protein: CASSSGRENSPLHF.

This clonotype was seen more than once but under ten times. The chain combines TRBV12-5 with TRBJ2-3; 10 bases align to TRBD2. The germline V gene encodes CDR1 LGHNT and CDR2 FRNRAP. V dropped 6 bases and J dropped 2; count of bases not matched to a gene: 8. CDR3 length: 16 residues. CDR3 protein: CASGRGTSGVTDTQYF. The CDR3 DNA sequence: TGTGCTAGTGGCCGAGGAACTAGCGGGGTCACAGATACGCAGTATTTT.